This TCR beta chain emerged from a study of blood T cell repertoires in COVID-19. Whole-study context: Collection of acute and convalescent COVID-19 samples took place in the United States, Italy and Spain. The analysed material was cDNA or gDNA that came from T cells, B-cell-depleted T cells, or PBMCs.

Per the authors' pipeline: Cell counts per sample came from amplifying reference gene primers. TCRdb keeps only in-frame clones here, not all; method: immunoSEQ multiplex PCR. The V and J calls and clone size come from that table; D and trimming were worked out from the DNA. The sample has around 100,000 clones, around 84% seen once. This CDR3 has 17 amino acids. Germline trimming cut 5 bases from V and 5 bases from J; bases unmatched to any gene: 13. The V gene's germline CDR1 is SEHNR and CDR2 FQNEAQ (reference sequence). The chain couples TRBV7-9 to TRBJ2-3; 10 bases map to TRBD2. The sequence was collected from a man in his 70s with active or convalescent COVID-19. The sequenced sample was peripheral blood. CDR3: CASSPRALAGVKDTQYF. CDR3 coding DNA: TGTGCCAGCAGCCCCAGAGCTCTAGCGGGGGTGAAAGATACGCAGTATTTT.